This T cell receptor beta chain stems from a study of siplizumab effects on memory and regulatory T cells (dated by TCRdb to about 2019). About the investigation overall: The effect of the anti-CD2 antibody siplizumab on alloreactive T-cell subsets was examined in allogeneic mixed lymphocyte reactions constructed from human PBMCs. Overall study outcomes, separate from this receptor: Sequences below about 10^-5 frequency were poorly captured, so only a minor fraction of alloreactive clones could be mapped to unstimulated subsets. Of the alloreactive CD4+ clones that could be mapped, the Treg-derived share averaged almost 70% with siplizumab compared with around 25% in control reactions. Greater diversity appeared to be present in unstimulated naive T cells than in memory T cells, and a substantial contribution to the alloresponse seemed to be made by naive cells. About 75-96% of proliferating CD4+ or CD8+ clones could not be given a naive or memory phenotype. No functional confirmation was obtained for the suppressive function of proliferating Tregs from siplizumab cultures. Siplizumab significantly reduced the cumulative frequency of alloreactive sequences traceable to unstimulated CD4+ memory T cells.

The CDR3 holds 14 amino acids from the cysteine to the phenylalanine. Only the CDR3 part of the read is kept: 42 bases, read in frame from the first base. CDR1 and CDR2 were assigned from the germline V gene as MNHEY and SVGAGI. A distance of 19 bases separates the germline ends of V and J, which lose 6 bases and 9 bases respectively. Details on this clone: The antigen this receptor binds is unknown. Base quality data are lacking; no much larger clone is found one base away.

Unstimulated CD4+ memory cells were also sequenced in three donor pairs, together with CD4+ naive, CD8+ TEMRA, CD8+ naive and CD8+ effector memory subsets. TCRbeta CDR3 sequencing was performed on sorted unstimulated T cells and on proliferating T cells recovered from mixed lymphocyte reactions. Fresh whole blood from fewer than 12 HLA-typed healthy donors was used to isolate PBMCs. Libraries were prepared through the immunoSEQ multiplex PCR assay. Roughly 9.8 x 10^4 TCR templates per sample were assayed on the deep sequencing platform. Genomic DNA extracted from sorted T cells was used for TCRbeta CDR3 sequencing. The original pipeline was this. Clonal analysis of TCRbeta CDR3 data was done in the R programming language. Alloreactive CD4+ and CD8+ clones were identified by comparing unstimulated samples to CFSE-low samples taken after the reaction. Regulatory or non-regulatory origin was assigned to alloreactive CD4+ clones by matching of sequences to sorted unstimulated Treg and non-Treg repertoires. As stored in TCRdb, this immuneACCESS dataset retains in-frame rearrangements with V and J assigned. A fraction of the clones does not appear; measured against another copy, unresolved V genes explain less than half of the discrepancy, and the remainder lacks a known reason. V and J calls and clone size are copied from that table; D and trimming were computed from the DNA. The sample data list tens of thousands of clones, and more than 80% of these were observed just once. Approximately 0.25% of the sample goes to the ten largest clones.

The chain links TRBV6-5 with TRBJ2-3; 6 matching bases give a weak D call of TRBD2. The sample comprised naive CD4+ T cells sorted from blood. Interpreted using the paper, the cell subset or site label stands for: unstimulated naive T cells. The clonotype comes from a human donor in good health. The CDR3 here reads CASRSPGARGTQYF. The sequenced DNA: TGTGCCAGCAGGTCCCCGGGAGCCCGGGGGACGCAGTATTTT.